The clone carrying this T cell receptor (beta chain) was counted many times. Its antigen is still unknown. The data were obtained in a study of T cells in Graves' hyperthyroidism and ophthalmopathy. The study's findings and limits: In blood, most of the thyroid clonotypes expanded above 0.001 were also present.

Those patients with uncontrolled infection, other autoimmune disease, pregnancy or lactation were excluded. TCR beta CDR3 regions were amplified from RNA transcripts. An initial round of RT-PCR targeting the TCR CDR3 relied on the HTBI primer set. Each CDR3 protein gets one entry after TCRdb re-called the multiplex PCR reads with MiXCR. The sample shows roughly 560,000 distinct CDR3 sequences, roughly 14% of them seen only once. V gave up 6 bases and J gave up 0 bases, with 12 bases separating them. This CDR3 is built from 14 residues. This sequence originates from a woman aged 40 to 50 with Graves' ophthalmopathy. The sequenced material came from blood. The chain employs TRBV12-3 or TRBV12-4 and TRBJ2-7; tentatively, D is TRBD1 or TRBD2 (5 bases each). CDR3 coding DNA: TGTGCCAGCAGCCGCCGGGACGGCTCCTACGAGCAGTACTTC. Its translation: CASSRRDGSYEQYF.